What follows are 12 T cell receptor beta chains derived from one specimen sequenced in a study of blood T cell repertoires in COVID-19. The table came from immunoSEQ multiplex PCR; TCRdb's copy has only in-frame clones and leaves some out. The table has about 95,000 clones, around 87% seen once. The sequencing input was peripheral blood. The receptors derive from a human donor in a cohort sampled during active COVID-19.

This clone has a single count. The chain has TRBV9 and TRBJ2-1, with 8 positions matching TRBD1. Germline V gives CDR1 SGDLS, CDR2 YYNGEE. The CDR3 runs 15 residues. The ends lost 4 bases at V and 6 bases at J; junction bases unmatched: 9. CDR3 sequence reads: CASSPHGQGGNEQFF. In DNA form, the CDR3 reads TGTGCCAGCAGCCCGCACGGACAGGGTGGCAATGAGCAGTTCTTC.

The DNA for the CDR3 is TGTGCCAGCAGCTTCGCGGGATACAGGAGCTCCTATAATTCACCCCTCCACTTT. It specifies CASSFAGYRSSYNSPLHF. The chain uses TRBV5-6 and TRBJ1-6; D might be TRBD1 (5 bases). The ends were cut back, 2 bases at V and 0 bases at J, with 15 bases in the middle. The CDR3 covers 18 residues. Germline CDR1 reads SGHDT; CDR2 reads YYEEEE.

The chain uses TRBV28 and TRBJ2-7, with TRBD1 as a possible D gene (6 bases). Trimming pared 3 bases from V and 2 bases from J, leaving 11 bases between. This CDR3 has 14 residues. The germline CDR1 and CDR2 sequences are MDHEN and SYDVKM. For the CDR3, the DNA is TGTGCCAGCAGTTTGTACAGGGCGCCCTACGAGCAGTACTTC. Translating gives CASSLYRAPYEQYF.

The chain links TRBV9 to TRBJ2-1, with 9 bases that match TRBD2. There are 15 residues in the CDR3. CDR1 and CDR2 (germline): SGDLS, YYNGEE. The J segment lost 6 bases and the V segment lost 3 bases, leaving 7 bases of the junction unmatched. CDR3: CASSDSGGSFNEQFF. The CDR3 nucleotides read TGTGCCAGCAGCGATAGCGGGGGTTCGTTCAATGAGCAGTTCTTC.

The chain links TRBV5-1 to TRBJ2-6, with unresolved D. The CDR3 runs to 14 residues. The V gene's germline CDR1 is SGHRS and CDR2 YFSETQ. V was cut by 5 bases and J by 0 bases, with 6 bases left in between. The CDR3 spells CASRTSSGANVLTF. The CDR3 DNA reads TGCGCCAGCAGGACAAGCTCTGGGGCCAACGTCCTGACTTTC.

The V call is TRBV1, the J call TRBJ2-5; no DNA check was done on the table's D call, TRBD2. TRBV1 is recorded as a pseudogene. The CDR3 spans 13 residues. This CDR3 reads CTSSHPSGETQYF. In nucleotides, the CDR3 is TGCACCAGCTCTCACCCCAGCGGCGAGACCCAGTACTTC.

The rearrangement joins TRBV9 to TRBJ1-1; TRBD1 might be the D (6 bases). V lost 3 bases and J lost 1, with 16 bases in between. The CDR3 covers 16 residues. CDR1 SGDLS and CDR2 YYNGEE come from the germline V gene. In nucleotides, the CDR3 is TGTGCCAGCAGCGATCATCCGGGACATTCGAACACTGAAGCTTTCTTT. As protein: CASSDHPGHSNTEAFF.

This chain joins TRBV30 and TRBJ2-2, with a tentative D call TRBD2 (5 bases). CDR3 size: 13 residues. Germline loops: CDR1 GTSNPN, CDR2 SVGIG (reference sequence). Trimming removed 4 bases from V and 7 bases from J, with 13 bases in between. The CDR3: CAWNGVRGGELFF. The CDR3 nucleotides are TGTGCCTGGAACGGGGTGCGAGGCGGGGAGCTGTTTTTT.

This chain uses TRBV7-3 with TRBJ1-2; 11 bases match TRBD1. CDR1 SGHTA and CDR2 FQGTGA come from the germline V gene. The CDR3 loop spans 17 amino acids. Trimming took 5 bases from V and 0 from J; bases not matched to a gene: 8. CDR3 DNA sequence: TGTGCCAGCAGCCACCACGGGACAGGGGGACCTAACTATGGCTACACCTTC. Amino acid sequence: CASSHHGTGGPNYGYTF.

The V call is TRBV27, the J call TRBJ1-5; D unclear. The germline CDR1 and CDR2 sequences are MNHEY and SMNVEV (reference sequence). This CDR3 is 15 amino acids long. Deletions cut 0 bases from V and 6 bases from J, with 12 bases between. The CDR3 nucleotides read TGTGCCAGCAGTTTATCATTTCGCGGTCGTCAGCCCCAGCATTTT. This gives the protein CASSLSFRGRQPQHF.

J is TRBJ2-1 and V is TRBV6-5, with 12 bases matching TRBD1. The CDR3 is 16 residues long. V trimming: 2 bases; J trimming: 5 bases; junction bases outside the gene matches: 4. CDR1 and CDR2 (germline): MNHEY, SVGAGI. The CDR3 here is CASSYEGQGADNEQFF. The CDR3 DNA follows: TGTGCCAGCAGTTACGAGGGACAGGGGGCGGACAATGAGCAGTTCTTC.

V usage is TRBV19 and J usage is TRBJ2-4, with 9 bases fitting TRBD1. Germline V gene sequence: CDR1 LNHDA, CDR2 SQIVND (reference sequence). The CDR3 covers 13 residues. Trimming cost V 10 bases and J 7 bases; bases outside gene matches: 8. The CDR3 protein is CATTGQGYNIQYF. CDR3 coding DNA: TGTGCCACTACCGGACAGGGGTACAACATTCAGTACTTC.